What follows are 2 T cell receptor beta chains derived from one specimen sequenced in a study of T cell changes during pregnancy in multiple sclerosis (dated by TCRdb to about 2019). The method behind the library was the immunoSEQ multiplex PCR assay. This immuneACCESS table, as held by TCRdb, lists in-frame sequences with V and J called but not all clones. Of the missing ones, under half trace to an unresolved V gene in checked studies; the others have no known cause. The sample table shows approximately 37,000 clones, and roughly nine tenths are seen once. The ten largest make up around 0.73% of the sample. Material: CD4+ T cells from peripheral blood mononuclear cells, obtained before pregnancy. The receptors were sampled from a female donor with multiple sclerosis, enrolled in a pregnancy study.

The chain couples TRBV9 to TRBJ2-2; TRBD1 agrees at 9 bases. The CDR3 runs to 13 residues. Germline V lookup: CDR1 SGDLS, CDR2 YYNGEE. The V segment lost 5 bases and the J segment 4 bases; nucleotides outside the gene matches: 0. For the CDR3, the DNA is TGTGCCAGCAGGACAGGGGGCACCGGGGAGCTGTTTTTT. It encodes CASRTGGTGELFF.

This clone was seen a single time. The chain recombines TRBV6-5 with TRBJ2-1, with D maybe TRBD1 (5 bases). With 8 bases removed from V and 4 bases from J, the gap between germline ends came to 15 bases. Germline loops: CDR1 MNHEY, CDR2 SVGAGI. The CDR3 consists of 14 residues. The DNA for the CDR3 is TGTGCCAGCGCGATCCACTCAGGGTACAATGAGCAGTTCTTC. It is translated as CASAIHSGYNEQFF.